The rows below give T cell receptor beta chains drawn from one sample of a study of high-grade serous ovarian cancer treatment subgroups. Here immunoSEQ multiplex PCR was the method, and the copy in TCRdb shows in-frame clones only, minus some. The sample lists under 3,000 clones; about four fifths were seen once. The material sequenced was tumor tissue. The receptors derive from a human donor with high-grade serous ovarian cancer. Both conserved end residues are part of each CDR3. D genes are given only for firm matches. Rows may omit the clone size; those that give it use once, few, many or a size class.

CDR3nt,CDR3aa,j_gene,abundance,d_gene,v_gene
TGTGCCAGCTCACCGTCGACAGGGCACAGCTCTGGAAACACCATATATTTT,CASSPSTGHSSGNTIYF,TRBJ1-3,-,TRBD1,TRBV18
TGTGCCAGCAGCGCCACGGGGGGGACCTACAATGAGCAGTTCTTC,CASSATGGTYNEQFF,TRBJ2-1,-,TRBD2,TRBV9
TGCGCCAGCAGCCAAGGGAGGGGCACAGGGGGCTCCGAAGCTTTCTTT,CASSQGRGTGGSEAFF,TRBJ1-1,few,TRBD1,TRBV4-3
TGCGCCAGCAGCTTGCAACAGGGACTTTCCTACGAGCAGTACTTC,CASSLQQGLSYEQYF,TRBJ2-7,-,-,TRBV5-1
TGCGCCAGCAGCCCCCAGGGGGTAGATGGCTACACCTTC,CASSPQGVDGYTF,TRBJ1-2,-,TRBD1,TRBV5-1
TGTGCCAGCAGCTTAGATTTAGGGGGGGCCCCCTACGAGCAGTACTTC,CASSLDLGGAPYEQYF,TRBJ2-7,-,-,TRBV11-2
TGTGCCAGCACCGAGAACAGCTTGAACACTGAAGCTTTCTTT,CASTENSLNTEAFF,TRBJ1-1,once,-,TRBV2
TGCAGCGTGATCGACAGGGGGTTGAACACTGAAGCTTTCTTT,CSVIDRGLNTEAFF,TRBJ1-1,-,TRBD1,TRBV29-1
TGTGCCAGCAGCTTAGAAAGGGGTTCAGCTTTCTTT,CASSLERGSAFF,TRBJ1-1,-,-,TRBV11-2
TGTGCCAGCAACCTACCTAGCTGGGGGTCAGAAGATACGCAGTATTTT,CASNLPSWGSEDTQYF,TRBJ2-3,-,-,TRBV28
TGTGCCTGGGCCGAGGCGGACCACGAGCAGTACTTC,CAWAEADHEQYF,TRBJ2-7,-,-,TRBV30
TGTGCCAGCAGCCCGCCGGGACAGGGAAAAGGAGAGCAGTTCTTC,CASSPPGQGKGEQFF,TRBJ2-1,-,TRBD1,TRBV13
TGTGCCAGCACTCCGGGACAGGGTTATGAAAAACTGTTTTTT,CASTPGQGYEKLFF,TRBJ1-4,once,TRBD1,TRBV7-9
TGTGCCAGTAGTATAGGGGACCGCTCCACCAATGAGCAGTTCTTC,CASSIGDRSTNEQFF,TRBJ2-1,-,-,TRBV19